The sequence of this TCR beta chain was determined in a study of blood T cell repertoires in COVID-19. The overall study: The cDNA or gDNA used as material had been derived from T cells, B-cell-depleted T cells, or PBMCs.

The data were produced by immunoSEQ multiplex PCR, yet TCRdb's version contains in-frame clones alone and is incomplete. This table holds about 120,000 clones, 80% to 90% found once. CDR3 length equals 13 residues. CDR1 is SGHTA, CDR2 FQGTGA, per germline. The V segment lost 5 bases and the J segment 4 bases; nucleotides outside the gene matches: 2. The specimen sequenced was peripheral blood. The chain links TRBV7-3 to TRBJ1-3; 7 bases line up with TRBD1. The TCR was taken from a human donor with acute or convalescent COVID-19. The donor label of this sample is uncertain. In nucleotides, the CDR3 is TGTGCCAGCAGCCCACAGGGGGGAAACACCATATATTTT. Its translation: CASSPQGGNTIYF.